A selection of T cell receptor beta chains follows, all from one sample in a study of blood T cell repertoires in COVID-19. Here immunoSEQ multiplex PCR was the method, and the copy in TCRdb shows in-frame clones only, minus some. The sample shows over 150,000 clones, about 87% of them seen only once. Specimen: peripheral blood. The receptor source for this set is a man aged 60 to 69 with COVID-19, enrolled during active disease. Both conserved end residues are part of each CDR3.

v_gene: TRBV19; j_gene: TRBJ1-5; CDR3aa: CASNREVGQPQSNQPQHF
v_gene: TRBV18; j_gene: TRBJ2-7; CDR3aa: CASSPWMGLAAYEQYF
v_gene: TRBV3-1/TRBV3-2; j_gene: TRBJ1-2; CDR3aa: CASSRTGGMGYTF
v_gene: TRBV2; j_gene: TRBJ2-5; CDR3aa: CASSKQGAGLQETQYF
v_gene: TRBV5-1; j_gene: TRBJ2-1; CDR3aa: CASSLLAGVYNEQFF
v_gene: TRBV5-1; j_gene: TRBJ1-3; CDR3aa: CASSSGTGGNTIYF
v_gene: TRBV30; j_gene: TRBJ2-6; CDR3aa: CAGKGREYKSGANVLTF
v_gene: TRBV5-1; j_gene: TRBJ2-1; CDR3aa: CASMEGPYNEQFF
v_gene: TRBV7-9; j_gene: TRBJ1-2; CDR3aa: CASSFGQGGNPGYTF
v_gene: TRBV4-2; j_gene: TRBJ2-7; CDR3aa: CASSPFGGASSYEQYF
v_gene: TRBV6-2/TRBV6-3; j_gene: TRBJ2-7; CDR3aa: CASSSSGQGARYEQYF
v_gene: TRBV5-5; j_gene: TRBJ1-5; CDR3aa: CASSAAPTGNQPQHF
v_gene: TRBV19; j_gene: TRBJ2-7; CDR3aa: CASSIRTGMSYEQYF
v_gene: TRBV29-1; j_gene: TRBJ1-2; CDR3aa: CSAGYGGGDYGYTF
v_gene: TRBV18; j_gene: TRBJ1-4; CDR3aa: CASSPLTAGSTNEKLFF
v_gene: TRBV19; j_gene: TRBJ1-2; CDR3aa: CASSISTDPYGYTF
v_gene: TRBV6-6; j_gene: TRBJ1-3; CDR3aa: CASSYLQGLTGNTIYF
v_gene: TRBV6-1; j_gene: TRBJ1-5; CDR3aa: CASREAGTGNEPQHF
v_gene: TRBV6-2/TRBV6-3; j_gene: TRBJ1-5; CDR3aa: CASSYLTGDQPQHF
v_gene: TRBV5-1; j_gene: TRBJ2-7; CDR3aa: CASSLGSAGAVGEQYF
v_gene: TRBV3-1/TRBV3-2; j_gene: TRBJ1-3; CDR3aa: CASSQAQGQGNTIYF
v_gene: TRBV9; j_gene: TRBJ2-5; CDR3aa: CASSRLAGPETQYF
v_gene: TRBV29-1; j_gene: TRBJ2-5; CDR3aa: CSVGEWTAQETQYF
v_gene: TRBV6-5; j_gene: TRBJ1-1; CDR3aa: CASSRTGMNTEAFF
v_gene: TRBV6-2/TRBV6-3; j_gene: TRBJ1-1; CDR3aa: CASSYFGKGVSTEAFF
v_gene: TRBV19; j_gene: TRBJ1-1; CDR3aa: CASRTLGQTNTEAFF
v_gene: TRBV9; j_gene: TRBJ2-1; CDR3aa: CASSGLLAGGSNEQFF
v_gene: TRBV24-1; j_gene: TRBJ2-7; CDR3aa: CATSDPSENYEQYF
v_gene: TRBV18; j_gene: TRBJ1-4; CDR3aa: CASSQGTYEKLFF
v_gene: TRBV11-3; j_gene: TRBJ1-2; CDR3aa: CASRMGLGGYTF
v_gene: TRBV6-5; j_gene: TRBJ2-7; CDR3aa: CASMDPGQPYEQYF
v_gene: TRBV10-1; j_gene: TRBJ2-7; CDR3aa: CASGRSSYEQYF
v_gene: TRBV19; j_gene: TRBJ2-3; CDR3aa: CASSSGYGGTDTQYF
v_gene: TRBV28; j_gene: TRBJ1-5; CDR3aa: CASSWGTVSNQPQHF
v_gene: TRBV29-1; j_gene: TRBJ1-5; CDR3aa: CSVGHSNQPQHF
v_gene: TRBV30; j_gene: TRBJ1-4; CDR3aa: CAWSQLTGTNEKLFF
v_gene: TRBV2; j_gene: TRBJ1-1; CDR3aa: CATGREGGNTEAFF
v_gene: TRBV3-1/TRBV3-2; j_gene: TRBJ1-2; CDR3aa: CASSERTGYGYTF
v_gene: TRBV12-3/TRBV12-4; j_gene: TRBJ2-1; CDR3aa: CASSFGEQFF
v_gene: TRBV6-2/TRBV6-3; j_gene: TRBJ2-4; CDR3aa: CASSFRGLAKNIQYF
v_gene: TRBV6-4; j_gene: TRBJ2-7; CDR3aa: CASSDLGGRGYEQYF
v_gene: TRBV10-3; j_gene: TRBJ1-1; CDR3aa: CAIRETDLGGTEAFF